The rows below give T cell receptor beta chains drawn from one sample of a study of blood T cell repertoires in COVID-19. Sequenced by immunoSEQ multiplex PCR; TCRdb stores in-frame clones only, minus some. The table lists more than 200,000 clones, roughly 89% of them singletons. Sequencing was done on a sample of PBMCs or T cells enriched from blood (not recorded which). Receptors were obtained from a woman aged 25-40 years with acute COVID-19. Each CDR3 is given with its conserved first and last residue. Fields, in order: D gene, clone size, V gene, J gene, CDR3 protein, CDR3 DNA. A D gene is named only where the DNA matches it firmly. The size of a clone is reported for some rows only, either as once, few or many, or as a class for expanded clones.

TRBD2,.,TRBV6-5,TRBJ2-3,CASSYRSGGAGDTQYF,TGTGCCAGCAGTTACCGTAGCGGGGGGGCCGGGGATACGCAGTATTTT
TRBD1,.,TRBV3-1/TRBV3-2,TRBJ2-7,CASSRGQGRFYF,TGTGCCAGCAGCCGTGGACAGGGGCGATTTTACTTC
TRBD1,.,TRBV4-3,TRBJ2-7,CASSQRWTGTYEQYF,TGCGCCAGCAGCCAGCGATGGACAGGCACCTACGAGCAGTACTTC
TRBD1,.,TRBV30,TRBJ2-2,CAWTKPGQGASGELFF,TGTGCCTGGACCAAACCGGGACAGGGGGCTTCCGGGGAGCTGTTTTTT
TRBD2,.,TRBV6-2/TRBV6-3,TRBJ2-7,CASSIAGGPEQYF,TGTGCCAGCAGTATAGCGGGGGGGCCTGAGCAGTACTTC
.,.,TRBV4-1,TRBJ1-3,CASSATVSGNTIYF,TGCGCCAGCAGCGCCACAGTTTCTGGAAACACCATATATTTT
TRBD1,.,TRBV5-1,TRBJ1-1,CASSLNGQGDTEAFF,TGCGCCAGCAGCCTGAATGGACAGGGCGACACTGAAGCTTTCTTT
TRBD1,once,TRBV27,TRBJ1-2,CASSLPGGGYTF,TGTGCCAGCAGCCTGCCAGGGGGTGGCTACACCTTC
.,.,TRBV28,TRBJ2-3,CASSLNGLSTDTQYF,TGTGCCAGCAGTTTAAACGGACTCAGCACAGATACGCAGTATTTT
.,.,TRBV28,TRBJ2-3,CASDGGLTGTDTQYF,TGTGCCAGCGACGGAGGGCTTACGGGCACAGATACGCAGTATTTT
TRBD1,.,TRBV7-7,TRBJ2-6,CASSLRTGDGANVLTF,TGTGCCAGCAGCTTAAGGACAGGGGACGGGGCCAACGTCCTGACTTTC
TRBD1,.,TRBV7-2,TRBJ2-7,CASSLVDRGIYEQYF,TGTGCCAGCAGCTTAGTGGACAGGGGAATTTACGAGCAGTACTTC
.,few,TRBV10-3,TRBJ2-7,CAISEGAGIPYEQYF,TGTGCCATCAGTGAGGGAGCCGGAATACCCTACGAGCAGTACTTC
TRBD2,.,TRBV6-5,TRBJ2-3,CASSYTGTSADTQYF,TGTGCCAGCAGTTACACCGGGACTAGTGCAGATACGCAGTATTTT
.,.,TRBV7-6,TRBJ1-1,CASSMSGHGTEAFF,TGTGCCAGCAGCATGTCAGGGCACGGCACTGAAGCTTTCTTT
TRBD1,.,TRBV10-3,TRBJ1-1,CAISDRGTEAFF,TGTGCCATCAGCGACAGGGGCACTGAAGCTTTCTTT
.,.,TRBV9,TRBJ1-2,CASSVGPSYGYTF,TGTGCCAGCAGCGTAGGACCTAGCTATGGCTACACCTTC
.,.,TRBV5-1,TRBJ1-1,CASSLVAGRNTEAFF,TGCGCCAGCAGCTTGGTTGCAGGAAGAAACACTGAAGCTTTCTTT
.,.,TRBV3-1/TRBV3-2,TRBJ1-1,CASSLAGRRNTEAFF,TGTGCCAGCAGCCTTGCGGGCAGGAGAAACACTGAAGCTTTCTTT
.,.,TRBV19,TRBJ2-7,CASTKGQTYEQYF,TGTGCCAGTACCAAAGGACAGACCTACGAGCAGTACTTC
.,.,TRBV7-9,TRBJ1-2,CASSFVSQGYGYTF,TGTGCCAGCAGCTTTGTAAGTCAGGGATATGGCTACACCTTC
TRBD1,.,TRBV5-4,TRBJ2-3,CASSHIQGAADTQYF,TGTGCCAGCAGCCACATACAGGGGGCGGCAGATACGCAGTATTTT
TRBD1,.,TRBV28,TRBJ2-7,CASSFSDRGREQYF,TGTGCCAGCAGTTTCTCGGACAGGGGGCGCGAGCAGTACTTC